This T cell receptor beta chain comes out of a study of T cells after yellow fever vaccination. The sample holds a few counts of this clonotype. The CDR3 runs 19 residues. Germline CDR1 SGHDN, CDR2 FVKESK. With V trimmed by 0 bases and J by 0 bases, 8 bases remained unmatched. TCRdb re-analysed the 5' RACE reads in MiXCR, keeping a single row per CDR3 protein. The profile covers about 350,000 distinct CDR3 sequences, with approximately 4% appearing a single time and around 23% taken by the ten largest. The clonotype comes from a man aged 18 to 30 who received the YFV17D yellow fever vaccine. This sequence joins TRBV14 and TRBJ2-1; 10 bases agree with TRBD2. This specimen consisted of PBMCs, obtained 5 days after the yellow fever booster vaccination. CDR3 in DNA: TGTGCCAGCAGCCAAGAGGGGCTAGCGGGGGTTAGCTCCTACAATGAGCAGTTCTTC. This gives the protein CASSQEGLAGVSSYNEQFF.